This TCR beta chain came from a study of shared clonotypes between healthy human individuals. Study details: Participating donors consisted of a couple of women and three men aged 18 to 49.

Each unsorted PBMC replicate got 300 ng genomic DNA, around 30,000 genomes. Libraries were prepared by immunoSEQ multiplex PCR; TCRdb keeps only in-frame clonotypes and omits some of them. The table includes 490,000 or so clones, about 80% detected once. The CDR3 loop spans 18 amino acids. Germline loops: CDR1 KGHSH, CDR2 LQKENI. The V segment lost 3 bases and the J segment 1 base; nucleotides outside the gene matches: 11. Unsorted samples drew genomic DNA from 90 million or so PBMCs. The sequence was collected from a middle-aged woman in good health. Some clones in this sample may be carry-over from other donors' samples. V and J are TRBV18 and TRBJ1-4; TRBD1 matches at 7 bases. Sequences were obtained from PBMCs. This CDR3 is CASSPYLNRQGTNEKLFF. CDR3 coding DNA: TGTGCCAGCTCACCCTACTTAAACCGACAGGGAACTAATGAAAAACTGTTTTTT.